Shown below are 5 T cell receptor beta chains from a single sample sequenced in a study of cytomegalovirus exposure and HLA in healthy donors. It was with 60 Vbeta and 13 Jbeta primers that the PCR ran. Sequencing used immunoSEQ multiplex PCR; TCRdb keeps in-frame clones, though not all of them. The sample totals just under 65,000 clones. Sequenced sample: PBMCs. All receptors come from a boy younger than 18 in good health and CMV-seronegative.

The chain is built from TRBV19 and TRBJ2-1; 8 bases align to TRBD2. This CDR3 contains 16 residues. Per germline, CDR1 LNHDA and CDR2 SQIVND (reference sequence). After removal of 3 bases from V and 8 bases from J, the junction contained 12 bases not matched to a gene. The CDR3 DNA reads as TGTGCCAGTAGTATTGGGAGGCTAGCGGGTATTTATGAGCAGTTCTTC. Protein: CASSIGRLAGIYEQFF.

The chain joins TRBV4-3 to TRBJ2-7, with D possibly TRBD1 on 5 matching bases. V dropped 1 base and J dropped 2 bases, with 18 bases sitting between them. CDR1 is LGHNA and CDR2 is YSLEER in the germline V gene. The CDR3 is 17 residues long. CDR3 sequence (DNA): TGCGCCAGCAGCCAAGTAGGGGAAACTTTGCACGCCTACGAGCAGTACTTC. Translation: CASSQVGETLHAYEQYF.

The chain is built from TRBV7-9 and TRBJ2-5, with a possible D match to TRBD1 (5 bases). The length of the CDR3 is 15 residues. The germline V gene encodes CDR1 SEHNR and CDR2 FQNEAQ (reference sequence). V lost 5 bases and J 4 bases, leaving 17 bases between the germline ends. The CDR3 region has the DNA TGTGCCAGCAGCCGGATCCAGGGCAGCCTAGAGACCCAGTACTTC. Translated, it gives CASSRIQGSLETQYF.

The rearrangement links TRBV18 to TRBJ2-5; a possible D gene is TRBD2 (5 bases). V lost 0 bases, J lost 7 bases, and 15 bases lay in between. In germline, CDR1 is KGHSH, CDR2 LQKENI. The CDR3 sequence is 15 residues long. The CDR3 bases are TGTGCCAGCTCACCACCGAACGGGGAAATGGGGACCCAGTACTTC. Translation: CASSPPNGEMGTQYF.

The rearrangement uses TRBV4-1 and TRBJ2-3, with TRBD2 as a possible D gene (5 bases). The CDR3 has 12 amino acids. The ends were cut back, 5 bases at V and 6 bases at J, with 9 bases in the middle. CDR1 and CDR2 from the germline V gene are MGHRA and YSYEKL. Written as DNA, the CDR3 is TGCGCCAGCAGCGAGGGCCGGGATACGCAGTATTTT. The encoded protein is CASSEGRDTQYF.